These 9 T cell receptor beta chains were sequenced from one sample in a study of PD-1 blockade in classical Hodgkin lymphoma. Time point in this sample: cycle 4 day 1 (C4D1), after less than 7 weeks of nivolumab. All the patients suffered relapse after autologous stem cell transplantation, and brentuximab vedotin exposure differed. Produced via immunoSEQ multiplex PCR; TCRdb's table is partial and in-frame only. This table has 80,000 to 100,000 clones, just over 90% appearing once. The specimen comprised peripheral blood mononuclear cells (PBMCs), sampled before the fourth cycle of nivolumab. Source of these receptors: a human donor with classical Hodgkin lymphoma.

This clone was counted a single time. V gene TRBV25-1 combines with J gene TRBJ1-2; 7 bases match TRBD1. J gave up 4 bases and V 3 bases, and 5 bases lay outside the gene matches. Germline lookup yields CDR1 MGHDK and CDR2 SYGVNS. The CDR3 spans 14 residues. The DNA of the CDR3 is TGTGCCAGCAGTGAGTCTCCAGGGGGCTATGGCTACACCTTC. Amino acids: CASSESPGGYGYTF.

This clone was counted a single time. J is TRBJ1-5 and V is TRBV4-2; TRBD1 might be the D (5 bases). Trimming removed 0 bases at V and 13 bases at J, with 19 bases between. The CDR3 spans 15 residues. Germline V gene sequence: CDR1 LGHNA, CDR2 YNFKEQ. The CDR3 DNA sequence: TGTGCCAGCAGCCAAGATAGAAGCGTCGCGGGACTGCAGCATTTT. Its protein product is CASSQDRSVAGLQHF.

The J gene is TRBJ1-2, the V gene TRBV7-9; D possibly corresponds to TRBD1 (5 bases). The ends were cut back, 4 bases at V and 3 bases at J, with 18 bases in the middle. CDR3 length: 16 amino acids. CDR1 is SEHNR and CDR2 is FQNEAQ in the germline V gene (reference sequence). CDR3 DNA: TGTGCCAGCAGCTCTGCACAGGACATCCATCACTATGGCTACACCTTC. This sequence encodes CASSSAQDIHHYGYTF. Supplemented by reference TRBV7-9 and TRBJ1-2, the full variable domain reads DTGVSQNPRHKITKRGQNVTFRCDPISEHNRLYWYRQTLGQGPEFLTYFQNEAQLEKSRLLSDRFSAERPKGSFSTLEIQRTEQGDSAMYLCASSSAQDIHHYGYTFGSGTRLTVV.

The V and J genes are TRBV27 and TRBJ2-7; no definite D call. Germline lookup yields CDR1 MNHEY and CDR2 SMNVEV (reference sequence). This CDR3 has 18 residues. Trimming stripped 6 bases from V and 0 bases from J, with 24 bases between. The CDR3 bases are TGTGCCAGCAGCCTAACACCCCCCAGCCCGGTAGGCTCCTACGAGCAGTACTTC. It yields the protein CASSLTPPSPVGSYEQYF.

This chain connects TRBV11-2 to TRBJ2-3, with D perhaps TRBD2 (7 bases). Trimming cost V 4 bases and J 5 bases, with 10 bases left between them. The CDR3 spans 13 residues. Germline lookup yields CDR1 SGHAT and CDR2 FQNNGV. CDR3 DNA: TGTGCCAGCAGCTCCGGGGGGCAAGATACGCAGTATTTT. Residues: CASSSGGQDTQYF.

CDR3 protein: CSVRHPVQFF. The CDR3 DNA is TGCAGCGTTCGGCACCCGGTGCAGTTCTTC. The chain uses TRBV29-1 and TRBJ2-1; D gene unclear. Trimming took off 5 bases at V and 12 bases at J, with 11 bases between the two ends. Germline CDR1 is SQVTM and CDR2 is ANQGSEA. The CDR3 consists of 10 residues.

The J gene is TRBJ1-5, the V gene TRBV6-1; D is possibly TRBD1 (5 bases). CDR1 and CDR2 from the germline V gene are MNHNS and SASEGT. This CDR3 has 15 amino acids. V lost 1 base and J 16 bases, leaving 23 bases between the germline ends. This chain's CDR3 is CASSEGIPGQTMSHF. The CDR3 DNA follows: TGTGCCAGCAGTGAAGGGATCCCAGGACAAACGATGAGTCATTTT.

V usage is TRBV10-1 and J usage is TRBJ1-1; D perhaps matches TRBD1 (6 bases). The germline V gene has CDR1 WNHNN and CDR2 SYGVQD (reference sequence). The CDR3 sequence is 16 residues long. V lost 0 bases to trimming and J lost 0 bases, with 11 bases between them. In DNA, the CDR3 is TGCGCCAGCAGTGAGTCCTCGACAGGTTTGAACACTGAAGCTTTCTTT. It translates to CASSESSTGLNTEAFF.

This sequence joins TRBV5-1 and TRBJ1-1; a weak D match, TRBD1 (5 bases). Deletions cut 0 bases from V and 6 bases from J, with 12 bases between. The germline V gene encodes CDR1 SGHRS and CDR2 YFSETQ. The CDR3 sequence is 14 residues long. CDR3 coding DNA: TGCGCCAGCAGCTTGGAGAGGGGCTCCCCTGAAGCTTTCTTT. It codes for CASSLERGSPEAFF.